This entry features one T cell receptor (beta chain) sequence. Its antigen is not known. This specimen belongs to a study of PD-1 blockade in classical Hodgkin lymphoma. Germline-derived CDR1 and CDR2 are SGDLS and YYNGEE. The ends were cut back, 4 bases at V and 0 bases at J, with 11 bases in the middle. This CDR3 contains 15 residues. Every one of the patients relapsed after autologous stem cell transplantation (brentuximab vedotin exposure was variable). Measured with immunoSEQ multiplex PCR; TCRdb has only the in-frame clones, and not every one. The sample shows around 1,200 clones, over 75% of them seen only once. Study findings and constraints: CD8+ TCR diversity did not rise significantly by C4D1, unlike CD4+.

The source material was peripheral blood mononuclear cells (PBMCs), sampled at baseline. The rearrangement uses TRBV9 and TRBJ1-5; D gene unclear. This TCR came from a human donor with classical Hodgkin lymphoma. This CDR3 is CASSPAGYSNQPQHF. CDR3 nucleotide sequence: TGTGCCAGCAGCCCCGCCGGTTATAGCAATCAGCCCCAGCATTTT.